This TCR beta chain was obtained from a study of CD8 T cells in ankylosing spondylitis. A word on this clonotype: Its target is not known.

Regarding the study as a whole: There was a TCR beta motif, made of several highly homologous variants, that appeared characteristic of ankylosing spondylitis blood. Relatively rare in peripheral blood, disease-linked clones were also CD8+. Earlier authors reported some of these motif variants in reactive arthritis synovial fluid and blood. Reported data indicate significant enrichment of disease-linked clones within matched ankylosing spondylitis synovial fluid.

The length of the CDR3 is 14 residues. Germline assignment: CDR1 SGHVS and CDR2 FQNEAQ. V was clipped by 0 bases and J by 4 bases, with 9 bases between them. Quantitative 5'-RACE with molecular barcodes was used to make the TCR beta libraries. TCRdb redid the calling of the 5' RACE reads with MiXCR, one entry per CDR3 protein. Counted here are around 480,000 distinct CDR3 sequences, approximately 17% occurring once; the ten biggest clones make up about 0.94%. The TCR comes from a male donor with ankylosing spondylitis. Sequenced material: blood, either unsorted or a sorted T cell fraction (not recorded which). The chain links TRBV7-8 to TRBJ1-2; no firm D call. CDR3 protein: CASSLAPKIYGYTF. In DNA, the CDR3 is TGTGCCAGCAGCTTAGCTCCGAAGATCTATGGCTACACCTTC.